This T cell receptor beta chain comes out of a study of Ad26.COV2.S vaccination and SARS-CoV-2 variants. Study-level results: From the TCR breadth and depth analyses, total T cell responses may have been underestimated. It was found that vaccine and placebo recipients had similar non-spike TCR breadth.

Produced via immunoSEQ multiplex PCR; TCRdb's table is partial and in-frame only. The table includes about 420,000 clones, approximately 87% detected once. The CDR3 covers 16 residues. The germline gives CDR1 LGHNA, CDR2 YSLEER. The V end lost 0 bases, the J end lost 5 bases, and 14 bases lay between the germline ends. Documented treatment: roughly 18 received Ad26.COV2.S at low or high dose, single or two shots; several received placebo; per-sample allocation not given. On day 63 after the first injection, vaccine and placebo recipients gave samples. SARS-CoV-2 spike from the Wuhan strain was encoded by the vaccine, an Ad26 vector. In regard to this clone: Its antigen is currently unknown.

V and J are TRBV4-3 and TRBJ2-1; D possibly corresponds to TRBD2 (7 bases). The input for sequencing was peripheral blood, taken in a trial of Ad26.COV2.S vaccine versus placebo. This TCR derives from a person between 18 and 65 years old who received the Ad26.COV2.S COVID-19 vaccine or a placebo. The CDR3 here is CASSQDWGGRNNEQFF. Written as DNA, the CDR3 is TGCGCCAGCAGCCAAGACTGGGGGGGCCGGAACAATGAGCAGTTCTTC.